These 4 T cell receptor beta chains were sequenced from one sample in a study of T cell changes during pregnancy in multiple sclerosis. Libraries were prepared by immunoSEQ multiplex PCR; TCRdb keeps only in-frame clonotypes and omits some of them. The sample shows 73,000 or so clones, less than 95% of them seen only once. This specimen consisted of peripheral blood, obtained in the second trimester of pregnancy. The receptors stem from a female donor with multiple sclerosis, enrolled in a pregnancy study.

This chain connects TRBV15 to TRBJ2-5, with TRBD2 matching over 8 bases. The CDR3 length is 18 residues. CDR1 LNHNV and CDR2 YYDKDF come from the germline V gene (reference sequence). Trimming at V came to 1 base and at J to 4 bases, leaving 14 bases not matched to a gene. CDR3 residues: CATSRGRSDSGDGETQYF. Here the CDR3 DNA reads TGTGCCACCAGCAGAGGAAGGAGTGATAGCGGGGATGGAGAGACCCAGTACTTC.

This chain joins TRBV7-2 and TRBJ1-3, with 7 bases matching TRBD1. J lost 0 bases, V lost 2 bases, and 4 bases had no gene match. Looked up from germline, CDR1 is SGHTA and CDR2 is FQGNSA. The CDR3 sequence is 16 residues long. The CDR3: CASSLTHRGSGNTIYF. The DNA for the CDR3 is TGTGCCAGCAGCTTAACCCACAGGGGCTCTGGAAACACCATATATTTT.

This chain joins TRBV5-4 and TRBJ2-5; no reliable D call. The CDR3 spans 12 residues. The germline CDR1 and CDR2 sequences are SGHNT and YYREEE (reference sequence). V lost 3 bases and J lost 2, with 5 bases in between. The CDR3 spells CASSWAQETQYF. DNA for the CDR3: TGTGCCAGCAGCTGGGCTCAAGAGACCCAGTACTTC.

The chain recombines TRBV11-2 with TRBJ2-3; TRBD2 might be the D (5 bases). V gave up 1 base and J gave up 4 bases, with 6 bases separating them. CDR3 length equals 13 residues. The germline CDR1 and CDR2 sequences are SGHAT and FQNNGV. The CDR3 here is CASSLAGADTQYF. The CDR3 nucleotides are TGTGCCAGCAGCTTAGCCGGGGCAGATACGCAGTATTTT.